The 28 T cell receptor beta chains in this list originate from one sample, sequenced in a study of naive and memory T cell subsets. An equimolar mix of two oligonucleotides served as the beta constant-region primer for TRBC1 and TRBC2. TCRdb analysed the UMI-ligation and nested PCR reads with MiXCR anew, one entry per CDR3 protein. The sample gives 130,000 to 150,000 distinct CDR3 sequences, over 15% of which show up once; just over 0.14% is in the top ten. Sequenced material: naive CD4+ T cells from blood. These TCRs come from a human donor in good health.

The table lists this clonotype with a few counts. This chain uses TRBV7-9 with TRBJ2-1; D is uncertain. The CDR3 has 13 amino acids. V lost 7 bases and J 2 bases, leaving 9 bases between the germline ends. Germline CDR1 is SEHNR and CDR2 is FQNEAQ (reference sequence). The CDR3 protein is CASMREAYNEQFF. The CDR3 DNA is TGTGCCAGCATGAGAGAAGCCTACAATGAGCAGTTCTTC.

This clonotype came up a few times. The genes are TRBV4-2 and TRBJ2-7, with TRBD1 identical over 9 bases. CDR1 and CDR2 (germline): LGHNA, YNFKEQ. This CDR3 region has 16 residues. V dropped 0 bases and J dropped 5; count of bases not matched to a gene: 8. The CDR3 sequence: CASSQDPGQGGHEQYF. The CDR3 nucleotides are TGTGCCAGCAGCCAAGATCCGGGACAGGGAGGACACGAGCAGTACTTC.

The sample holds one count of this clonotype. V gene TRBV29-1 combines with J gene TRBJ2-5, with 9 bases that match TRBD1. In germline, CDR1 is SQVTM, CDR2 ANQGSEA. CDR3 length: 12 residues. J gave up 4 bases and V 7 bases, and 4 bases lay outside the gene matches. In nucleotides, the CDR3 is TGCAGCGGAACAGGGGGCACAGAGACCCAGTACTTC. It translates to CSGTGGTETQYF.

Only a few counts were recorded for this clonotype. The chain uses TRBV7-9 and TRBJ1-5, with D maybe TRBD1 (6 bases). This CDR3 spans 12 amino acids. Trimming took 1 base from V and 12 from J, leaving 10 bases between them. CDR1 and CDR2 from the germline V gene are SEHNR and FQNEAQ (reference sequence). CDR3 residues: CASSLGSTGQHF. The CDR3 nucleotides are TGTGCCAGCAGCTTAGGGTCGACAGGCCAGCATTTT.

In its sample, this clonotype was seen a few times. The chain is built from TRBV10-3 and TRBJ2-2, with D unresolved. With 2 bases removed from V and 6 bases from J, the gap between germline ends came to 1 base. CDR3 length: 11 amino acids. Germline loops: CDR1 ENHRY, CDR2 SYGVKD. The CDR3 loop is CAISEAGELFF. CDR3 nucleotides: TGTGCCATCAGTGAGGCCGGGGAGCTGTTTTTT.

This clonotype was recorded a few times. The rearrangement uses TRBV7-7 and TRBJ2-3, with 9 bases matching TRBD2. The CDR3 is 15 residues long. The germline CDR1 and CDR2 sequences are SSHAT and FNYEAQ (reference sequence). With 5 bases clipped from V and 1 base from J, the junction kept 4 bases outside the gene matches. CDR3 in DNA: TGTGCCAGCAGCATCCGACTAGCGGGCACAGATACGCAGTATTTT. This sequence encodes CASSIRLAGTDTQYF. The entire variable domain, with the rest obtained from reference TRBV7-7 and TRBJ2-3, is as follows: GAGVSQSPRYKVTKRGQDVTLRCDPISSHATLYWYQQALGQGPEFLTYFNYEAQPDKSGLPSDRFSAERPEGSISTLTIQRTEQRDSAMYRCASSIRLAGTDTQYFGPGTRLTVL.

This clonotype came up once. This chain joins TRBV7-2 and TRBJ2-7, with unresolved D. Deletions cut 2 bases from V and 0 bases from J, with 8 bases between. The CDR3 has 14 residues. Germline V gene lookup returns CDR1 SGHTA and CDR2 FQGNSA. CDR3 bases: TGTGCCAGCAGCTTATTAAGAAGCTCCTACGAGCAGTACTTC. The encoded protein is CASSLLRSSYEQYF. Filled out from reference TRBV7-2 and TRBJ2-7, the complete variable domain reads GAGVSQSPSNKVTEKGKDVELRCDPISGHTALYWYRQSLGQGLEFLIYFQGNSAPDKSGLPSDRFSAERTGGSVSTLTIQRTQQEDSAVYLCASSLLRSSYEQYFGPGTRLTVT.

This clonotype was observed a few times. The CDR3 reads CSSRSGWAARNEQFF. The CDR3 DNA reads as TGCAGCTCTCGAAGTGGGTGGGCAGCTAGGAATGAGCAGTTCTTC. The chain recombines TRBV29-1 with TRBJ2-1; D ambiguous. V was shortened by 8 bases and J by 7 bases, with 24 bases between the two germline ends. Germline CDR1 and CDR2: SQVTM and ANQGSEA. The CDR3 is 15 residues long.

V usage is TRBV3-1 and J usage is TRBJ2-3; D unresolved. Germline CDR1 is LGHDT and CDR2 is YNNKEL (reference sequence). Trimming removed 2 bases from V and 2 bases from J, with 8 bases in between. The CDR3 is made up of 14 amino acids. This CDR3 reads CASSQPRNTDTQYF. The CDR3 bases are TGTGCCAGCAGCCAACCCAGGAACACAGATACGCAGTATTTT.

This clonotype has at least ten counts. CDR3 DNA: TGCAGTGCTGTTGTGGGGGTTGCGGTTTCCTACAATGAGCAGTTCTTC. Residues: CSAVVGVAVSYNEQFF. This sequence joins TRBV20-1 and TRBJ2-1, with D tentatively TRBD1 or TRBD2 (5 bases each). Trimming shortened V by 5 bases and J by 1 base, and 18 bases separated the two germline ends. From germline, CDR1 is DFQATT and CDR2 SNEGSKA (reference sequence). This CDR3 comprises 16 residues.

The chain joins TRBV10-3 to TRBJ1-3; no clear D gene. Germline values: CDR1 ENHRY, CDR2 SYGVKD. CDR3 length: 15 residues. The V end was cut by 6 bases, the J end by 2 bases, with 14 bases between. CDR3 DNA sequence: TGTGCCATCAGCCTTACAGAGCAACCTGGAAACACCATATATTTT. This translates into CAISLTEQPGNTIYF.

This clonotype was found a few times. CDR3 residues: CAWSVGGEQFF. CDR3 nucleotide sequence: TGTGCCTGGAGTGTAGGAGGTGAGCAGTTCTTC. The V and J genes are TRBV30 and TRBJ2-1; TRBD2 is a possible D gene (5 bases). This CDR3 is built from 11 residues. The germline gives CDR1 GTSNPN, CDR2 SVGIG (reference sequence). Trimming left V 0 bases short and J 9 bases short, with 6 bases between. Filled out from reference TRBV30 and TRBJ2-1, the complete variable domain reads SQTIHQWPATLVQPVGSPLSLECTVEGTSNPNLYWYRQAAGRGLQLLFYSVGIGQISSEVPQNLSASRPQDRQFILSSKKLLLSDSGFYLCAWSVGGEQFFGPGTRLTVL.

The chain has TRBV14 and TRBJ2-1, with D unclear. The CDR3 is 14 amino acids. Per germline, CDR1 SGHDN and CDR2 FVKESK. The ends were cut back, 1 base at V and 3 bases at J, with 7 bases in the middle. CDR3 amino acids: CASSQVGVYNEQFF. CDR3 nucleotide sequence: TGTGCCAGCAGCCAAGTAGGAGTCTACAATGAGCAGTTCTTC. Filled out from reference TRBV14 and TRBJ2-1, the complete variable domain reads EAGVTQFPSHSVIEKGQTVTLRCDPISGHDNLYWYRRVMGKEIKFLLHFVKESKQDESGMPNNRFLAERTGGTYSTLKVQPAELEDSGVYFCASSQVGVYNEQFFGPGTRLTVL.

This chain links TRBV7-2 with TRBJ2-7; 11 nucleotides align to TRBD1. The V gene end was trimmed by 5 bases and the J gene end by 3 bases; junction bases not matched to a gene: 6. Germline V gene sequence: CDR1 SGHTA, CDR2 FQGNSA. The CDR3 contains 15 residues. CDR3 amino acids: CASSPRTGGVYEQYF. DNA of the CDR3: TGTGCCAGCAGCCCGCGGACAGGGGGCGTCTACGAGCAGTACTTC.

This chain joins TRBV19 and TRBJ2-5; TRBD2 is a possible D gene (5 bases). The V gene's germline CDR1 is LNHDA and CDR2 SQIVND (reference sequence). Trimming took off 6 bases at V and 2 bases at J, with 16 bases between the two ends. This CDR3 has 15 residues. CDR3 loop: CASSLPLGGQETQYF. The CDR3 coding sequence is TGTGCCAGTAGCCTGCCCTTGGGCGGGCAAGAGACCCAGTACTTC.

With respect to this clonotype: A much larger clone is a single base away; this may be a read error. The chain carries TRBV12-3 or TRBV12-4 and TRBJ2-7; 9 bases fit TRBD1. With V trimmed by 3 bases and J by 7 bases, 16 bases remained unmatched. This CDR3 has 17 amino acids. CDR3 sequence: CASSFGLGQGTPWEQYF. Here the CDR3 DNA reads TGTGCCAGCAGTTTCGGTCTCGGACAGGGGACCCCGTGGGAGCAGTACTTC.

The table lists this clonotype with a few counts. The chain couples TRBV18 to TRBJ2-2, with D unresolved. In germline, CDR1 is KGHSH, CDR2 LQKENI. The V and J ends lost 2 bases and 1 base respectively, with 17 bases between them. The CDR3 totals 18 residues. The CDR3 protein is CASSPSSQIGRNTGELFF. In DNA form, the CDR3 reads TGTGCCAGCTCACCATCGTCCCAAATCGGACGGAACACCGGGGAGCTGTTTTTT. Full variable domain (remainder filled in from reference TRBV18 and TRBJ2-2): NAGVMQNPRHLVRRRGQEARLRCSPMKGHSHVYWYRQLPEEGLKFMVYLQKENIIDESGMPKERFSAEFPKEGPSILRIQQVVRGDSAAYFCASSPSSQIGRNTGELFFGEGSRLTVL.

CDR3: CASLTSGYNEQFF. As DNA, the CDR3 is TGTGCCAGCCTTACTAGCGGATACAATGAGCAGTTCTTC. The chain employs TRBV6-1 and TRBJ2-1, with TRBD2 matching 8 bases. This CDR3 spans 13 amino acids. Per the germline V gene, CDR1 is MNHNS and CDR2 is SASEGT. The trim removed 8 bases at V and 4 bases at J, leaving 4 bases unmatched.

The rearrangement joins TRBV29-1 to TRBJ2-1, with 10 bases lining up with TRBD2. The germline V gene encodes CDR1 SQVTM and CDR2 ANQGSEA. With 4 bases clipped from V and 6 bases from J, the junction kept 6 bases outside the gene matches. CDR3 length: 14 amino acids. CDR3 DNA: TGCAGCGTTGTGAGACTAGCGGGTGGCAATGAGCAGTTCTTC. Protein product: CSVVRLAGGNEQFF.

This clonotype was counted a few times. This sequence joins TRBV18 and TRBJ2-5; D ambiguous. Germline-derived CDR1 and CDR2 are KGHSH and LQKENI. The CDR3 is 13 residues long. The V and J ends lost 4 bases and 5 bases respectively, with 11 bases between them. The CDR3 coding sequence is TGTGCCAGCTCACAAGAGGCGAGGGAGACCCAGTACTTC. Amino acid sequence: CASSQEARETQYF. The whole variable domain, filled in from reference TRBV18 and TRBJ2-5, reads NAGVMQNPRHLVRRRGQEARLRCSPMKGHSHVYWYRQLPEEGLKFMVYLQKENIIDESGMPKERFSAEFPKEGPSILRIQQVVRGDSAAYFCASSQEARETQYFGPGTRLLVL.

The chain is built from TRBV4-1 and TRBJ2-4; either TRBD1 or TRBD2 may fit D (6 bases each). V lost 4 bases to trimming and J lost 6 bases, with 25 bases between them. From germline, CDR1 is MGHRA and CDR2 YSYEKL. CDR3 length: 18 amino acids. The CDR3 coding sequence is TGCGCCAGCAGCCCGCTACTAGGGGGGTCCTTCAAGGGAAACATTCAGTACTTC. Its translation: CASSPLLGGSFKGNIQYF.

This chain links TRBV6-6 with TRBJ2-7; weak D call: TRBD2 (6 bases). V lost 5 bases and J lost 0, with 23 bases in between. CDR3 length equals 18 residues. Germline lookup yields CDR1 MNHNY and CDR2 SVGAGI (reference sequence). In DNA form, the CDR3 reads TGTGCCAGCAGTGGCCAGACTGAGGCGGGGCGCTACTCCTACGAGCAGTACTTC. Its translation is CASSGQTEAGRYSYEQYF.

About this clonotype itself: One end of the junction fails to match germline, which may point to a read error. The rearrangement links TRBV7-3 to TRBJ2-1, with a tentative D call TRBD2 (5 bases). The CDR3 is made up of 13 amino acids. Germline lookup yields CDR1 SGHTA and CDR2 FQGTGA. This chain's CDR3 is CASSAYHGGPSSF. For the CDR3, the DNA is TGTGCCAGCAGCGCCTACCATGGAGGTCCTAGCTCATTC.

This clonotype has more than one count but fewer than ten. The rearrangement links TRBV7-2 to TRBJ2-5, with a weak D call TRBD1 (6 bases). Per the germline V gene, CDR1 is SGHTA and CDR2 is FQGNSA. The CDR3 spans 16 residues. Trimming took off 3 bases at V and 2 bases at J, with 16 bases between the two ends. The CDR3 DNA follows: TGTGCCAGCAGCTTGTGGGGACCGGACAGACAAGAGACCCAGTACTTC. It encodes CASSLWGPDRQETQYF.

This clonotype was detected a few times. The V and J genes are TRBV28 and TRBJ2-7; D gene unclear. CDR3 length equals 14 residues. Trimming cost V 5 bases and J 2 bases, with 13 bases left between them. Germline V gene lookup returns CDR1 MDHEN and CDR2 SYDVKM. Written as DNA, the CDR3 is TGTGCCAGCAGTCCCGCCGACTTGACCTACGAGCAGTACTTC. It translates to CASSPADLTYEQYF.

CDR3 in DNA: TGTGCCAGCAGTTACGAGGAACGCAACACAGATACGCAGTATTTT. Translating it yields CASSYEERNTDTQYF. The chain is built from TRBV6-2 or TRBV6-3 and TRBJ2-3; D unclear. V was shortened by 2 bases and J by 2 bases, with 11 bases between the two germline ends. The CDR3 is made up of 15 amino acids. In germline, CDR1 is MNHEY, CDR2 SVGEGT.

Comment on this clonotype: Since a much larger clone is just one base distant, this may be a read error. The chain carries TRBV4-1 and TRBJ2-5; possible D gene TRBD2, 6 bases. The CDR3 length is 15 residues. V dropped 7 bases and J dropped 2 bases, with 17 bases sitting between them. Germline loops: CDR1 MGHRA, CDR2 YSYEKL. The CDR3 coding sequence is TGCGCCAGCATCCAGCCCCTACGGGAGCAAGAGACCCAGTACTTC. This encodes CASIQPLREQETQYF.

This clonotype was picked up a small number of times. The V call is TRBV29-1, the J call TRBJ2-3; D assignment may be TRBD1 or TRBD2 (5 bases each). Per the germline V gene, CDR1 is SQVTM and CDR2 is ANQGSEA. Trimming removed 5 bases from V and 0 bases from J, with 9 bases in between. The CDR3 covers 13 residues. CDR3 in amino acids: CSVQGPSTDTQYF. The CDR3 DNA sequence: TGCAGCGTTCAGGGACCTAGCACAGATACGCAGTATTTT.